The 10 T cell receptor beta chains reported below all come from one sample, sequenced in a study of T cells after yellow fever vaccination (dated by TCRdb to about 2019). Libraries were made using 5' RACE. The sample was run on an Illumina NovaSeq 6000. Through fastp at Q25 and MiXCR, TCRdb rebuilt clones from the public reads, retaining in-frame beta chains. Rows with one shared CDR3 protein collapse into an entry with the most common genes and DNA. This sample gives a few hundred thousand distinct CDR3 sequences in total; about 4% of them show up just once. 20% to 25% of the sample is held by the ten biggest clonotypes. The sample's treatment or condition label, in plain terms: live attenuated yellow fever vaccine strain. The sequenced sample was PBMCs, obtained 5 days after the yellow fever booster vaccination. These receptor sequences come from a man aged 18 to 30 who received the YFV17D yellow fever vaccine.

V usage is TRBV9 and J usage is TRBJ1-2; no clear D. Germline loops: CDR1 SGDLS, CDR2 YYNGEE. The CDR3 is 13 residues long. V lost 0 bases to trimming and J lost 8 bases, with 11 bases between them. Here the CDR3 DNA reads TGTGCCAGCAGCGTAGAGGGTCGCGGGGGCTACACCTTC. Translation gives CASSVEGRGGYTF. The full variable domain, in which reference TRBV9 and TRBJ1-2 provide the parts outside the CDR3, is DSGVTQTPKHLITATGQRVTLRCSPRSGDLSVYWYQQSLDQGLQFLIQYYNGEERAKGNILERFSAQQFPDLHSELNLSSLELGDSALYFCASSVEGRGGYTFGSGTRLTVV.

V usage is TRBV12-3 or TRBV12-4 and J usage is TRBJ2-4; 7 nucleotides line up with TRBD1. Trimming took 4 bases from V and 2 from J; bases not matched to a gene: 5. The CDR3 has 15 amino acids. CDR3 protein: CASSSTGQSKNIQYF. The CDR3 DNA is TGTGCCAGCAGTTCCACGGGACAGTCCAAAAACATTCAGTACTTC.

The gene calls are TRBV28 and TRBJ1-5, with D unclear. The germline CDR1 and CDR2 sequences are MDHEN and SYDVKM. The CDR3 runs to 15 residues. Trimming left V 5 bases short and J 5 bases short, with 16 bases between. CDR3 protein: CASSPGVAGDQPQHF. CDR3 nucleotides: TGTGCCAGCAGTCCCGGGGTCGCGGGCGATCAGCCCCAGCATTTT.

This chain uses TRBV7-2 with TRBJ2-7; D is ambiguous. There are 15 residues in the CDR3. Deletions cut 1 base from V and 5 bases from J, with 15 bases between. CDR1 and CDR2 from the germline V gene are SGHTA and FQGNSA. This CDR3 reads CASSLGPSESHEQYV. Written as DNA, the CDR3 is TGTGCCAGCAGCTTAGGGCCATCGGAATCCCACGAGCAGTACGTC.

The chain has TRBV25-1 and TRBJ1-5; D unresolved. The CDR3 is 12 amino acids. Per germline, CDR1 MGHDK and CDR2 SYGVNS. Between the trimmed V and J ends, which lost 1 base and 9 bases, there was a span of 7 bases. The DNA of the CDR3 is TGTGCCAGCAGTGAATCGGTCGGGCCCCAGCATTTT. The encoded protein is CASSESVGPQHF.

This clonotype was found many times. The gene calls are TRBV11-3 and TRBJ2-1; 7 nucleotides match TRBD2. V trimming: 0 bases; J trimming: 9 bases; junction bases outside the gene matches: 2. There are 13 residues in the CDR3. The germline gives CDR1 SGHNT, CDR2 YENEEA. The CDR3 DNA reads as TGTGCCAGCAGCTTAGACTGGGGGGGTGAGCAGTTCTTC. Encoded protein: CASSLDWGGEQFF. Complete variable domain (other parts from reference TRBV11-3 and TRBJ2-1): EAGVVQSPRYKIIEKKQPVAFWCNPISGHNTLYWYLQNLGQGPELLIRYENEEAVDDSQLPKDRFSAERLKGVDSTLKIQPAELGDSAVYLCASSLDWGGEQFFGPGTRLTVL.

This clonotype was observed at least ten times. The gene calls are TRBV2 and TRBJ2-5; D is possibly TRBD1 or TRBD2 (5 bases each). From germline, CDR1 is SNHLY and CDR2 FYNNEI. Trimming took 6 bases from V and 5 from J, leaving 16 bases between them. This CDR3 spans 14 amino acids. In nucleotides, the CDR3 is TGTGCCAGCAGCAAAGAGGGGAAATGGGAGACCCAGTACTTC. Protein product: CASSKEGKWETQYF.

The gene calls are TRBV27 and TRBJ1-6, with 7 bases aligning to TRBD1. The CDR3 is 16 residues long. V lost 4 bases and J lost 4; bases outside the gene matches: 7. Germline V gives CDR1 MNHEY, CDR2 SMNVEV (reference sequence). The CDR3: CASSSGGQRYNSPLHF. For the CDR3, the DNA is TGTGCCAGCAGTTCAGGGGGACAGAGATATAATTCACCCCTCCACTTT.

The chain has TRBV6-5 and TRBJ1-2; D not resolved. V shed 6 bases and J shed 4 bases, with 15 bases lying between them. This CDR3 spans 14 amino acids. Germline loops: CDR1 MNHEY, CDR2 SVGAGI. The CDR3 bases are TGTGCCAGCAGCGAAGTAGGGCAGATCTATGGCTACACCTTC. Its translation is CASSEVGQIYGYTF.

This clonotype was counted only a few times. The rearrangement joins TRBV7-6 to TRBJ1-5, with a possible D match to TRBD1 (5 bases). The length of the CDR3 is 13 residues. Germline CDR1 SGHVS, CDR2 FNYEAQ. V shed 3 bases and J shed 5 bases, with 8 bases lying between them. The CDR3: CASSLLRDQPQHF. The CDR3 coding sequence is TGTGCCAGCAGCTTGCTCAGGGATCAGCCCCAGCATTTT.